These 26 T cell receptor beta chains were sequenced from one sample in a study of cytomegalovirus exposure and HLA in healthy donors. The PCR had 60 Vbeta and 13 Jbeta primers. TCRdb keeps only in-frame clones here, not all; method: immunoSEQ multiplex PCR. The data show more than 95,000 clones, over 9.5% seen once. Source material: PBMCs. These TCRs come from a man aged 40-55 years in good health and CMV-seropositive.

This clone appeared a few times. The rearrangement uses TRBV9 and TRBJ2-1; 14 nucleotides align to TRBD2. V dropped 2 bases and J dropped 7; count of bases not matched to a gene: 5. Germline lookup yields CDR1 SGDLS and CDR2 YYNGEE. The CDR3 consists of 16 residues. The CDR3 DNA follows: TGTGCCAGCAGCGTCATGACTAGCGGGAGGGGTAATGAGCAGTTCTTC. Translating it yields CASSVMTSGRGNEQFF. Drawing the rest from reference TRBV9 and TRBJ2-1, the complete variable domain is DSGVTQTPKHLITATGQRVTLRCSPRSGDLSVYWYQQSLDQGLQFLIQYYNGEERAKGNILERFSAQQFPDLHSELNLSSLELGDSALYFCASSVMTSGRGNEQFFGPGTRLTVL.

The chain joins TRBV9 to TRBJ2-1, with 7 bases lining up with TRBD2. The CDR3 has 14 amino acids. Germline V gene lookup returns CDR1 SGDLS and CDR2 YYNGEE. With 3 bases clipped from V and 3 bases from J, the junction kept 3 bases outside the gene matches. CDR3 residues: CASSAQRDYNEQFF. The DNA for the CDR3 is TGTGCCAGCAGCGCCCAGCGGGACTACAATGAGCAGTTCTTC.

This chain connects TRBV6-6 to TRBJ2-2, with TRBD1 matching 9 bases. V lost 5 bases, J lost 5 bases, and 3 bases stayed unmatched. Germline assignment: CDR1 MNHNY and CDR2 SVGAGI (reference sequence). The CDR3 runs to 14 residues. This CDR3 reads CASSPTGGTGELFF. The CDR3 DNA follows: TGTGCCAGCAGTCCGACAGGGGGTACCGGGGAGCTGTTTTTT.

This clone occurred a few times. The CDR3 bases are TGCGCCAGCAGCTTTGGACAGGGGGGGTTCAATACGCAGTATTTT. Protein product: CASSFGQGGFNTQYF. The chain carries TRBV5-1 and TRBJ2-3, with 10 bases identical to TRBD1. The V segment lost 2 bases and the J segment 7 bases; nucleotides outside the gene matches: 7. Germline CDR1 SGHRS, CDR2 YFSETQ. This CDR3 is built from 15 residues.

In this sample, this clone turned up a few times. The genes are TRBV28 and TRBJ2-7, with TRBD2 matching 11 bases. Germline V lookup: CDR1 MDHEN, CDR2 SYDVKM. Trimming cost V 6 bases and J 6 bases; bases outside gene matches: 1. The CDR3 runs to 12 residues. The CDR3 region is CASRTSGVEQYF. The CDR3 bases are TGTGCCAGCAGGACTAGCGGGGTCGAGCAGTACTTC.

The CDR3 loop reads CASSVGHAVEADTQYF. The CDR3 nucleotides read TGTGCCAGCAGCGTGGGACACGCTGTAGAAGCAGATACGCAGTATTTT. The chain employs TRBV9 and TRBJ2-3; possible D gene TRBD1, 6 bases. The V end lost 2 bases, the J end lost 4 bases, and 17 bases lay between the germline ends. CDR1 and CDR2 from the germline V gene are SGDLS and YYNGEE. CDR3 length: 16 amino acids.

This clone was picked up a small number of times. The chain has TRBV27 and TRBJ1-2; D is possibly TRBD1 (6 bases). This CDR3 has 13 amino acids. Germline V lookup: CDR1 MNHEY, CDR2 SMNVEV (reference sequence). The V and J ends lost 2 bases and 8 bases respectively, with 12 bases between them. CDR3 residues: CASSLAGGAGYTF. CDR3 in DNA: TGTGCCAGCAGTTTAGCGGGGGGCGCGGGCTACACCTTC.

The chain carries TRBV10-3 and TRBJ2-2; possibly TRBD1 for D (5 bases). This CDR3 region has 14 residues. Germline-derived CDR1 and CDR2 are ENHRY and SYGVKD. Trimming pared 6 bases from V and 1 base from J, leaving 9 bases between. The CDR3 nucleotides read TGTGCCATCAGAGGGGCGTTGAACACCGGGGAGCTGTTTTTT. Its translation is CAIRGALNTGELFF.

This clone has a handful of counts. The chain combines TRBV7-6 with TRBJ2-7; 8 bases align to TRBD1. With 1 base clipped from V and 2 bases from J, the junction kept 4 bases outside the gene matches. Germline lookup yields CDR1 SGHVS and CDR2 FNYEAQ. The CDR3 is made up of 15 amino acids. The CDR3 DNA follows: TGTGCCAGCAGCTTAGTGGGGACAGGAGCCTACGAGCAGTACTTC. Translated: CASSLVGTGAYEQYF.

The chain joins TRBV4-2 to TRBJ2-7; 11 nucleotides agree with TRBD2. V gave up 0 bases and J gave up 4 bases; unmatched junction bases: 5. The CDR3 has 16 amino acids. CDR1 is LGHNA and CDR2 is YNFKEQ in the germline V gene. The CDR3 DNA reads as TGTGCCAGCAGCCAAGATATTACTAGCGGGAGATACGAGCAGTACTTC. This gives the protein CASSQDITSGRYEQYF.

This clone came up a few times. The chain joins TRBV9 to TRBJ2-5; 11 bases are shared with TRBD2. Germline CDR1 is SGDLS and CDR2 is YYNGEE. V lost 4 bases to trimming and J lost 1 base; unmatched junction nucleotides: 6. The CDR3 has 16 residues. The CDR3 reads CASSPRLAGFQETQYF. The CDR3 region has the DNA TGTGCCAGCAGCCCCAGACTAGCGGGATTCCAAGAGACCCAGTACTTC.

V usage is TRBV9 and J usage is TRBJ1-1; TRBD1 aligns across 8 bases. Germline-derived CDR1 and CDR2 are SGDLS and YYNGEE. V gave up 1 base and J gave up 4 bases; unmatched junction bases: 6. This CDR3 has 15 residues. CDR3 in amino acids: CASSVSGQGGTEAFF. As DNA, the CDR3 is TGTGCCAGCAGCGTATCTGGACAGGGAGGCACTGAAGCTTTCTTT.

The chain uses TRBV19 and TRBJ2-7; 8 bases agree with TRBD2. The CDR3 loop spans 15 amino acids. V lost 3 bases, J lost 4 bases, and 8 bases stayed unmatched. Germline CDR1 LNHDA, CDR2 SQIVND (reference sequence). This CDR3 reads CASSMTLAGYYEQYF. CDR3 nucleotide sequence: TGTGCCAGTAGTATGACGCTAGCGGGTTATTACGAGCAGTACTTC.

This clone was observed a handful of times. The V gene is TRBV6-5, the J gene TRBJ2-7; D uncertain. Germline V lookup: CDR1 MNHEY, CDR2 SVGAGI. The V end lost 8 bases, the J end lost 6 bases, and 17 bases lay between the germline ends. CDR3 length equals 13 residues. CDR3 sequence (DNA): TGTGCCAGCTTCACGCCGGGTTTCGGCGAGCAGTACTTC. Translated, it gives CASFTPGFGEQYF.

This clone has only a few counts. The rearrangement uses TRBV29-1 and TRBJ2-6, with TRBD2 identical over 9 bases. Per the germline V gene, CDR1 is SQVTM and CDR2 is ANQGSEA. V dropped 1 base and J dropped 7; count of bases not matched to a gene: 8. The length of the CDR3 is 16 residues. The CDR3 nucleotides read TGCAGCGTTGAAGTAACCAGCGGGAGGTTCGCCAACGTCCTGACTTTC. The encoded protein is CSVEVTSGRFANVLTF.

This chain links TRBV5-1 with TRBJ2-6; 11 bases match TRBD2. The CDR3 spans 20 residues. The germline CDR1 and CDR2 sequences are SGHRS and YFSETQ. V gave up 0 bases and J gave up 1 base; unmatched junction bases: 9. CDR3 amino acids: CASSLELAGATGSGANVLTF. In DNA form, the CDR3 reads TGCGCCAGCAGCTTGGAACTAGCGGGGGCCACGGGGTCTGGGGCCAACGTCCTGACTTTC. Based on the CDR3 plus reference TRBV5-1 and TRBJ2-6, the full variable domain is KAGVTQTPRYLIKTRGQQVTLSCSPISGHRSVSWYQQTPGQGLQFLFEYFSETQRNKGNFPGRFSGRQFSNSRSEMNVSTLELGDSALYLCASSLELAGATGSGANVLTFGAGSRLTVL.

This clone was observed a few times. The chain carries TRBV7-9 and TRBJ1-2, with D possibly TRBD1 on 6 matching bases. Trimming removed 1 base from V and 8 bases from J, with 14 bases in between. The CDR3 consists of 14 residues. CDR1 is SEHNR and CDR2 is FQNEAQ in the germline V gene (reference sequence). The CDR3 is CASSLVHRVGGYTF. The CDR3 bases are TGTGCCAGCAGCTTAGTTCACAGGGTAGGCGGCTACACCTTC.

This clone was seen a handful of times. The CDR3 spells CASSPQGGENTEAFF. The CDR3 DNA reads TGTGCCAGCAGCCCCCAGGGGGGCGAGAACACTGAAGCTTTCTTT. The chain is built from TRBV4-2 and TRBJ1-1; 7 bases are shared with TRBD1. Losses at the gene ends were 4 bases for V and 1 base for J; bases not matched to a gene: 6. The CDR3 contains 15 residues. The germline gives CDR1 LGHNA, CDR2 YNFKEQ.

The V call is TRBV29-1, the J call TRBJ2-1; weak D call: TRBD2 (5 bases). The CDR3 has 14 residues. The V gene lost 1 base and the J gene lost 0 bases, with 7 bases spanning the gap. Germline-derived CDR1 and CDR2 are SQVTM and ANQGSEA. CDR3 sequence reads: CSVEGTSSYNEQFF. In nucleotides, the CDR3 is TGCAGCGTTGAAGGGACTTCCTCCTACAATGAGCAGTTCTTC.

This clone has only a few counts. The rearrangement uses TRBV9 and TRBJ2-1, with TRBD1 matching 9 bases. The length of the CDR3 is 14 residues. CDR1 is SGDLS, CDR2 YYNGEE, per germline. V was pared by 4 bases and J by 8 bases, with 7 bases of the junction left unmatched. CDR3 amino acids: CASSHRDRVHEQFF. CDR3 in DNA: TGTGCCAGCAGCCACCGGGACAGGGTCCATGAGCAGTTCTTC.

This CDR3 is CASSALSGKGGNEQYF. DNA of the CDR3: TGTGCCAGCAGTGCCCTGTCAGGGAAAGGGGGCAACGAGCAGTACTTC. The rearrangement links TRBV2 to TRBJ2-7; 7 bases line up with TRBD1. Trimming cost V 4 bases and J 5 bases; bases outside gene matches: 14. CDR3 length equals 16 residues. Per the germline V gene, CDR1 is SNHLY and CDR2 is FYNNEI.

This chain connects TRBV19 to TRBJ2-2; the match to TRBD1 covers 8 bases. This CDR3 is built from 14 residues. CDR1 and CDR2 (germline): LNHDA, SQIVND (reference sequence). V dropped 4 bases and J dropped 10; count of bases not matched to a gene: 8. The CDR3 sequence: CASSRTGGSAELFF. The CDR3 DNA follows: TGTGCCAGTAGTAGAACAGGGGGGTCCGCGGAGCTGTTTTTT.

J is TRBJ1-5 and V is TRBV11-2; D not certain. Germline CDR1 SGHAT, CDR2 FQNNGV. With 4 bases removed from V and 4 bases from J, the gap between germline ends came to 11 bases. The CDR3 sequence is 14 residues long. The CDR3: CASSSRVTNQPQHF. CDR3 sequence (DNA): TGTGCCAGCAGCTCCCGGGTCACTAATCAGCCCCAGCATTTT.

This chain connects TRBV21-1 to TRBJ1-4. TRBV21-1 is listed as a pseudogene. This CDR3 contains 14 residues. CDR3 sequence: CASSNRRGDEKLFF. The CDR3 DNA follows: TGTGCCAGCAGCAACAGGCGGGGGGATGAAAAACTGTTTTTT.

The rearrangement joins TRBV19 to TRBJ2-5; D is undetermined. V lost 2 bases and J 0 bases, leaving 7 bases between the germline ends. CDR3 length: 14 amino acids. Per the germline V gene, CDR1 is LNHDA and CDR2 is SQIVND (reference sequence). Written as DNA, the CDR3 is TGTGCCAGTAGTATAATCGCAGACCAAGAGACCCAGTACTTC. This sequence encodes CASSIIADQETQYF.

The chain carries TRBV5-1 and TRBJ1-3; D call uncertain. CDR1 SGHRS and CDR2 YFSETQ come from the germline V gene. V lost 3 bases and J lost 0, with 13 bases in between. This CDR3 region has 16 residues. CDR3 bases: TGCGCCAGCAGCTCCTCCGGGATCACCTCTGGAAACACCATATATTTT. As protein: CASSSSGITSGNTIYF. Full variable domain (remainder filled in from reference TRBV5-1 and TRBJ1-3): KAGVTQTPRYLIKTRGQQVTLSCSPISGHRSVSWYQQTPGQGLQFLFEYFSETQRNKGNFPGRFSGRQFSNSRSEMNVSTLELGDSALYLCASSSSGITSGNTIYFGEGSWLTVV.